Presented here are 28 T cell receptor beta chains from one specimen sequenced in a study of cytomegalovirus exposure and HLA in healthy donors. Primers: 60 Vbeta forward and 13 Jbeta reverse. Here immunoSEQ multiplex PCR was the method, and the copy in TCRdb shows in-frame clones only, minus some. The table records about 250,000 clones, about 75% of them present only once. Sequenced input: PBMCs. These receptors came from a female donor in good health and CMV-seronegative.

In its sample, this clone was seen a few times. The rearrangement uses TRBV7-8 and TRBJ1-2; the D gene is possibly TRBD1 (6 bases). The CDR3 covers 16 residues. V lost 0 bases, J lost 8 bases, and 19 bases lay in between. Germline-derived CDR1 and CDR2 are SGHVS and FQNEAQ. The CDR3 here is CASSLARWGGQGGYTF. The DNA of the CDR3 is TGTGCCAGCAGCTTAGCCCGATGGGGGGGGCAAGGCGGCTACACCTTC.

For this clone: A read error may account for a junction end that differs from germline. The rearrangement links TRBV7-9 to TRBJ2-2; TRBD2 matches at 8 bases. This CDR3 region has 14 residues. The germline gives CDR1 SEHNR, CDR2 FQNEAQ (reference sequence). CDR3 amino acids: CASRLAKDTEELFF. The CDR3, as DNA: TGTGCCAGCCGACTAGCGAAGGACACCGAGGAGCTGTTTTTT.

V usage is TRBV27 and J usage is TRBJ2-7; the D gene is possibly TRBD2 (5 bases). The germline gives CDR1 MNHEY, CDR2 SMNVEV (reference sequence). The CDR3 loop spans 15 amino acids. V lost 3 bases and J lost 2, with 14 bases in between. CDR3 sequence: CASSFLDSGTYEQYF. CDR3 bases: TGTGCCAGCAGTTTTTTGGACTCGGGGACCTACGAGCAGTACTTC.

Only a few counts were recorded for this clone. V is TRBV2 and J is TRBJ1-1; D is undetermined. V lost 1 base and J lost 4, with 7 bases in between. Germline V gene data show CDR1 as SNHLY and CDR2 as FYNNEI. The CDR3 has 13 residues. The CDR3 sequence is CASSEVEGTEAFF. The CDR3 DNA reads TGTGCCAGCAGTGAAGTCGAGGGCACTGAAGCTTTCTTT.

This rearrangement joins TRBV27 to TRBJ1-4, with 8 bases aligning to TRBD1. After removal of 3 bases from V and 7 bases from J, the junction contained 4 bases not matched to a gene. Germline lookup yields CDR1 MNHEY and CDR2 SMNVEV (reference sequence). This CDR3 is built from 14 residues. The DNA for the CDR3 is TGTGCCAGCAGTTTGCAGGGGGCGACTGAAAAACTGTTTTTT. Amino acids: CASSLQGATEKLFF.

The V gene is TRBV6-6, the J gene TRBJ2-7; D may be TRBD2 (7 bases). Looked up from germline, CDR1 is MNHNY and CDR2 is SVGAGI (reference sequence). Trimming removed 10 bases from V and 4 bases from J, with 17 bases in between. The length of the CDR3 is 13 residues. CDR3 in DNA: TGTGCCACCATGGAGGGGGGGAGATACGAGCAGTACTTC. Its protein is CATMEGGRYEQYF.

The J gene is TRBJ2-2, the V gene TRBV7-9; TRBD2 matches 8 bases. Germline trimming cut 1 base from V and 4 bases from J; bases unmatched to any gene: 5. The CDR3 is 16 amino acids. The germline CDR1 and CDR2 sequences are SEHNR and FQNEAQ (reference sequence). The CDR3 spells CASSLGSGRPTGELFF. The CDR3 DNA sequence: TGTGCCAGCAGCTTAGGAAGCGGGAGACCCACCGGGGAGCTGTTTTTT. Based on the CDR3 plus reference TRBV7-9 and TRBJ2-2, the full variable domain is DTGVSQNPRHKITKRGQNVTFRCDPISEHNRLYWYRQTLGQGPEFLTYFQNEAQLEKSRLLSDRFSAERPKGSFSTLEIQRTEQGDSAMYLCASSLGSGRPTGELFFGEGSRLTVL.

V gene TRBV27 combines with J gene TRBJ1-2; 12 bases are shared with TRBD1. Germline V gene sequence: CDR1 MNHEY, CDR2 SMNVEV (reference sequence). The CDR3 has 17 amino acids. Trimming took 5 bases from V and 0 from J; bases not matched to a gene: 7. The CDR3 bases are TGTGCCAGCAGTCCCCGGGACAGGGGGCGTTCTAACTATGGCTACACCTTC. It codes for CASSPRDRGRSNYGYTF.

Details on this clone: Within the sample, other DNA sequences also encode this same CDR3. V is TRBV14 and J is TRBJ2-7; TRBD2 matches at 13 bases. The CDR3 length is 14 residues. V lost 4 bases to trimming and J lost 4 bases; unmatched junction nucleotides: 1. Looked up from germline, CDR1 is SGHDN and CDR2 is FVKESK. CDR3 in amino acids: CASSRTSGSYEQYF. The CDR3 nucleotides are TGTGCCAGCAGCCGGACTAGCGGGAGTTACGAGCAGTACTTC.

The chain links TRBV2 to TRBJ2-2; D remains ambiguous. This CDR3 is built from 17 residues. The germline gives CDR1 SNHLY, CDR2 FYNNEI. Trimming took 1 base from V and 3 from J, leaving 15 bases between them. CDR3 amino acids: CASSEEEWRLDTGELFF. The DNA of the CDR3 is TGTGCCAGCAGTGAAGAGGAATGGCGGCTTGACACCGGGGAGCTGTTTTTT.

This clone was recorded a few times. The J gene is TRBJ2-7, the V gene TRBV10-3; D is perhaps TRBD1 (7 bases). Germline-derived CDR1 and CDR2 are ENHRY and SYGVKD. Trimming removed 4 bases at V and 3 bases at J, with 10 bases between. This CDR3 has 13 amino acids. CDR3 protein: CAISAQGGYEQYF. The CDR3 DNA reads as TGTGCCATCAGTGCCCAGGGGGGCTACGAGCAGTACTTC.

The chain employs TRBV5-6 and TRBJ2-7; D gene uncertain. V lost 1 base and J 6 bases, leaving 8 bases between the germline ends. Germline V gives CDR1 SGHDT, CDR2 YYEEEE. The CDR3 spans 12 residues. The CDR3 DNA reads TGTGCCAGCAGCTTGATTAGTCTCGAGCAGTACTTC. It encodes CASSLISLEQYF.

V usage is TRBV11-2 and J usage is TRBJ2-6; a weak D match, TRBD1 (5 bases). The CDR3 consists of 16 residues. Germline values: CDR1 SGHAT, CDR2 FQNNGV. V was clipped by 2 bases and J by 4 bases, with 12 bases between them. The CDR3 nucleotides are TGTGCCAGCAGCTTACAAGGGGCGCGGGGGGCCAACGTCCTGACTTTC. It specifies CASSLQGARGANVLTF. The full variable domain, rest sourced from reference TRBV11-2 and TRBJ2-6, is EAGVAQSPRYKIIEKRQSVAFWCNPISGHATLYWYQQILGQGPKLLIQFQNNGVVDDSQLPKDRFSAERLKGVDSTLKIQPAKLEDSAVYLCASSLQGARGANVLTFGAGSRLTVL.

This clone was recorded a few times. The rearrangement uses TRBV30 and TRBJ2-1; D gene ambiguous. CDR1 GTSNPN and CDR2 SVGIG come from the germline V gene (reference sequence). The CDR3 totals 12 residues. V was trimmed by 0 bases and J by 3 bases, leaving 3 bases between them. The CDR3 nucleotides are TGTGCCTGGAGTGTCCGCTACAATGAGCAGTTCTTC. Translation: CAWSVRYNEQFF.

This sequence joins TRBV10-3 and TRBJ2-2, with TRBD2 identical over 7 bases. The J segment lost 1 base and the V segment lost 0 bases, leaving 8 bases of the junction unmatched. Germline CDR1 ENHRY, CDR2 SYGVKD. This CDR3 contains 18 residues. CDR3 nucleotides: TGTGCCATCAGTGAGTCTGGAGCGGGATCGGTGAACACCGGGGAGCTGTTTTTT. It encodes CAISESGAGSVNTGELFF.

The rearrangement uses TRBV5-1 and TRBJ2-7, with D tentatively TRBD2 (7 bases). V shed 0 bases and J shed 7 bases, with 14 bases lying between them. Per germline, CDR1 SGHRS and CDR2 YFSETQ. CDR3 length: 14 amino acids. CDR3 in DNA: TGCGCCAGCAGCTTGGAGGGGGGAGCGGGAGAGCAGTACTTC. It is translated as CASSLEGGAGEQYF.

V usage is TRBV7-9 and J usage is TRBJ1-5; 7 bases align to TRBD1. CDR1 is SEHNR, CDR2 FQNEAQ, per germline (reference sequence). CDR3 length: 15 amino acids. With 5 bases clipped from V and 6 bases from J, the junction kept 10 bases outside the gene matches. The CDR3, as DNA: TGTGCCAGCAGCACGCAGGGGGGTGAGGGTCAGCCCCAGCATTTT. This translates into CASSTQGGEGQPQHF.

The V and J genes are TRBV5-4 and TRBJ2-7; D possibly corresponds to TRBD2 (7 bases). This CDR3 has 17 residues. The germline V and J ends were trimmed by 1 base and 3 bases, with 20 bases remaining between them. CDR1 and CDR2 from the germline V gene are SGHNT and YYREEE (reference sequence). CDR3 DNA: TGTGCCAGCAGCTTGAGGGGCGGGAGAGGGGGTCGCTACGAGCAGTACTTC. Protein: CASSLRGGRGGRYEQYF.

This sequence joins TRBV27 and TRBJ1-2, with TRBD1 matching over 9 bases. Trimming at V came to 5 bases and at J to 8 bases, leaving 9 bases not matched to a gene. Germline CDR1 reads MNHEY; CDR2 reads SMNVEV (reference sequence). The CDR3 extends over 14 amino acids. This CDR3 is CASSPGRTGDGYTF. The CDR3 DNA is TGTGCCAGCAGTCCGGGCCGGACAGGGGACGGCTACACCTTC.

The CDR3 region has the DNA TGTGCCAGCAGCTCCGGGAATAACTACGAGCAGTACTTC. Translated, it gives CASSSGNNYEQYF. The V and J genes are TRBV7-9 and TRBJ2-7, with D possibly TRBD2 on 5 matching bases. This CDR3 contains 13 residues. V was cut by 4 bases and J by 3 bases, with 10 bases left in between. From germline, CDR1 is SEHNR and CDR2 FQNEAQ (reference sequence).

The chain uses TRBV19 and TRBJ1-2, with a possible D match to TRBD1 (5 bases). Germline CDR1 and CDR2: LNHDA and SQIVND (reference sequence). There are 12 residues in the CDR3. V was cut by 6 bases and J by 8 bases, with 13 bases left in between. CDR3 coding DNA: TGTGCCAGTAGACTTGGGGCTCACGGCTACACCTTC. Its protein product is CASRLGAHGYTF. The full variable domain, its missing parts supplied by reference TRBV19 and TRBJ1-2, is DGGITQSPKYLFRKEGQNVTLSCEQNLNHDAMYWYRQDPGQGLRLIYYSQIVNDFQKGDIAEGYSVSREKKESFPLTVTSAQKNPTAFYLCASRLGAHGYTFGSGTRLTVV.

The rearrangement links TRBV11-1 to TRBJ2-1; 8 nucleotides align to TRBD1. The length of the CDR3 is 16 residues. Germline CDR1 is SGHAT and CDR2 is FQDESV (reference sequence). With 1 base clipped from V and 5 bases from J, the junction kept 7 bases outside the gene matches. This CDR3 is CASSLGRDRWDNEQFF. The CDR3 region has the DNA TGTGCCAGCAGCTTAGGTCGGGACAGGTGGGACAATGAGCAGTTCTTC.

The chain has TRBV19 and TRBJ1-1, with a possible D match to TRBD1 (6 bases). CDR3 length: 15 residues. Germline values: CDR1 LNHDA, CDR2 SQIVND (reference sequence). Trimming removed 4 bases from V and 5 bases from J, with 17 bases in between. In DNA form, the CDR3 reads TGTGCCAGTAGTAGTTCCGGACAGCCTCATACTGAAGCTTTCTTT. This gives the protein CASSSSGQPHTEAFF.

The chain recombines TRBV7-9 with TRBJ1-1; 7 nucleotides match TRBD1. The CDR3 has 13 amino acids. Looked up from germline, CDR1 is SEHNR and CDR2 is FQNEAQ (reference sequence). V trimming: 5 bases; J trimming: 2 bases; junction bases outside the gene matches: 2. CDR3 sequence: CASSGTVNTEAFF. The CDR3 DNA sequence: TGTGCCAGCAGCGGGACAGTTAACACTGAAGCTTTCTTT.

Here the CDR3 DNA reads TGCGCCAGCAGCCTGGGTCTAGCGGGGCCCGTGGGGACCCAGTACTTC. This translates into CASSLGLAGPVGTQYF. The chain carries TRBV4-1 and TRBJ2-5; 9 positions match TRBD2. This CDR3 spans 16 amino acids. With 4 bases clipped from V and 7 bases from J, the junction kept 13 bases outside the gene matches. From germline, CDR1 is MGHRA and CDR2 YSYEKL.

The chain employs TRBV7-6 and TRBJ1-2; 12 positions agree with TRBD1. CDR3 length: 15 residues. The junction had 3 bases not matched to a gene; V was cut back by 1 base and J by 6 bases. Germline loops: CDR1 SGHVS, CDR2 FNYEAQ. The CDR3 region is CASSLDGTGGDGYTF. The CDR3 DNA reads TGTGCCAGCAGCTTAGACGGGACAGGGGGCGATGGCTACACCTTC.

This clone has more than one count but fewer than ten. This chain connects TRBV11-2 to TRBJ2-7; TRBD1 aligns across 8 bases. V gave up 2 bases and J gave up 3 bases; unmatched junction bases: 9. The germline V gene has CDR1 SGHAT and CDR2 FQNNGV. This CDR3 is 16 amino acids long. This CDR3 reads CASSLSGQGTVYEQYF. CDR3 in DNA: TGTGCCAGCAGCTTATCTGGACAGGGAACGGTCTACGAGCAGTACTTC.

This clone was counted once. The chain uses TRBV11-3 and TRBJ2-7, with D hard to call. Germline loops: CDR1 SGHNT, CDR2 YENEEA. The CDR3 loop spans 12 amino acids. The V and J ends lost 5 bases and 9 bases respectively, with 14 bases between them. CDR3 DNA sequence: TGTGCCAGCAGCCCTGGAACTACGGGGCAGTACTTC. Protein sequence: CASSPGTTGQYF.